What follows are 21 T cell receptor beta chains derived from one specimen sequenced in a study of blood T cells in healthy people across ages. A sample-barcoded 5' primer and a J-beta primer mix were used in a second PCR of roughly 7 to 11 cycles. TCRdb re-called the 5' RACE reads through MiXCR, storing one row per CDR3 protein. The profile shows just under 750,000 distinct CDR3 sequences, 22% of them singletons. Sequenced input: blood. The receptor set was obtained from a man aged 65 to 79 in good health.

The CDR3 region is CASSLGQAGNTEAFF. The CDR3 region has the DNA TGTGCCAGCAGTTTGGGTCAGGCGGGGAACACTGAAGCTTTCTTT. The chain carries TRBV28 and TRBJ1-1; D is undetermined. CDR1 is MDHEN and CDR2 is SYDVKM in the germline V gene. The CDR3 is 15 amino acids. V was cut by 3 bases and J by 1 base, with 12 bases left in between.

A few counts support this clonotype. Compared with germline, one end of the junction differs, possibly owing to a read error. The chain recombines TRBV9 with TRBJ1-4; D gene uncertain. The CDR3 has 16 amino acids. Germline values: CDR1 SGDLS, CDR2 YYNGEE. This CDR3 reads CASSVAEGLGYEKLLF. The CDR3 nucleotides read TGTGCCAGCAGCGTAGCTGAAGGTTTGGGATATGAAAAACTGCTTTTT.

This clonotype was detected only a few times. The gene calls are TRBV5-1 and TRBJ2-3; 14 bases line up with TRBD2. Germline CDR1 SGHRS, CDR2 YFSETQ. Trimming at V came to 4 bases and at J to 2 bases, leaving 6 bases not matched to a gene. The CDR3 length is 17 residues. The CDR3, as DNA: TGCGCCAGCAGCGGAGGACTAGCGGGGGGCCTCACAGATACGCAGTATTTT. Translation: CASSGGLAGGLTDTQYF.

This clonotype was seen only a few times. The rearrangement uses TRBV6-1 and TRBJ1-2; D ambiguous. Germline-derived CDR1 and CDR2 are MNHNS and SASEGT. The CDR3 length is 13 residues. Between the trimmed V and J ends, which lost 3 bases and 4 bases, there was a span of 9 bases. CDR3 loop: CASSEREAYGYTF. CDR3 in DNA: TGTGCCAGCAGTGAGAGGGAAGCCTATGGCTACACCTTC.

The chain has TRBV20-1 and TRBJ2-3; 10 nucleotides agree with TRBD2. Per germline, CDR1 DFQATT and CDR2 SNEGSKA (reference sequence). CDR3 size: 18 residues. The V segment lost 1 base and the J segment 8 bases; nucleotides outside the gene matches: 18. The CDR3 DNA reads as TGCAGTGCTAGAGGGGAGGGGACCGGGACTAGCGTGTGGGGTACGCAGTATTTT. Translating it yields CSARGEGTGTSVWGTQYF.

V gene TRBV7-3 combines with J gene TRBJ2-1; TRBD2 aligns across 11 bases. CDR3 length equals 17 residues. CDR1 SGHTA and CDR2 FQGTGA come from the germline V gene. V gave up 2 bases and J gave up 6 bases; unmatched junction bases: 9. The CDR3 nucleotides read TGTGCCAGCAGCTTAGTGGCACTAGCGGGAGTCAGCAATGAGCAGTTCTTC. Protein product: CASSLVALAGVSNEQFF.

V is TRBV5-1 and J is TRBJ2-7; TRBD2 agrees at 8 bases. Germline loops: CDR1 SGHRS, CDR2 YFSETQ. Trimming took 0 bases from V and 3 from J; bases not matched to a gene: 5. This CDR3 spans 15 amino acids. Written as DNA, the CDR3 is TGCGCCAGCAGCTTGGTTGTAGCGGGGCTCTACGAGCAGTACTTC. It codes for CASSLVVAGLYEQYF.

The CDR3 here is CASSEEAGRGTEAFF. Written as DNA, the CDR3 is TGTGCCAGCAGTGAAGAGGCCGGCAGGGGGACTGAAGCTTTCTTT. V is TRBV6-1 and J is TRBJ1-1; 7 bases fit TRBD1. J was trimmed by 5 bases and V by 1 base; bases with no gene match: 7. The CDR3 runs 15 residues. Per germline, CDR1 MNHNS and CDR2 SASEGT.

The chain combines TRBV12-3 or TRBV12-4 with TRBJ1-2; D unresolved. Trimming cost V 7 bases and J 7 bases, with 4 bases left between them. This CDR3 spans 9 amino acids. The CDR3 reads CASKGGYTF. In DNA form, the CDR3 reads TGTGCCAGCAAGGGTGGCTACACCTTC.

This clonotype showed up many times. The chain combines TRBV7-2 with TRBJ2-2, with a tentative D call TRBD2 (6 bases). The CDR3 contains 14 residues. The germline V and J ends were trimmed by 6 bases and 1 base, with 9 bases remaining between them. CDR1 is SGHTA, CDR2 FQGNSA, per germline. The chain's CDR3 is CASRRDWNTGELFF. The CDR3 DNA reads TGTGCCAGCAGACGGGACTGGAACACCGGGGAGCTGTTTTTT.

This chain joins TRBV7-2 and TRBJ2-5; D not resolved. This CDR3 has 14 amino acids. V was clipped by 5 bases and J by 5 bases, with 15 bases between them. Germline V lookup: CDR1 SGHTA, CDR2 FQGNSA. CDR3 sequence: CASSRNAGLETQYF. Here the CDR3 DNA reads TGTGCCAGCAGCCGCAACGCCGGTCTCGAGACCCAGTACTTC.

As concerns this clonotype: One end of the junction fails to match germline, which may point to a read error. The gene calls are TRBV20-1 and TRBJ1-2, with a possible D match to TRBD1 (6 bases). Germline CDR1 reads DFQATT; CDR2 reads SNEGSKA (reference sequence). This CDR3 is 15 amino acids long. CDR3 region: CIARETNRASYAYTF. The CDR3 DNA follows: TGCATTGCTAGAGAAACGAACAGGGCCTCCTATGCCTACACCTTC.

There are a few counts of this clonotype. The chain employs TRBV15 and TRBJ1-5; TRBD1 agrees at 7 bases. CDR1 is LNHNV, CDR2 YYDKDF, per germline (reference sequence). J lost 11 bases, V lost 5 bases, and 15 bases had no gene match. The CDR3 runs 15 residues. The CDR3 protein is CATSFPDRPSWAQHF. The CDR3 DNA reads as TGTGCCACCAGCTTCCCGGACAGGCCGTCATGGGCCCAGCATTTT.

This clonotype was observed a handful of times. The chain recombines TRBV27 with TRBJ2-3; 10 bases align to TRBD2. This CDR3 has 16 residues. J gave up 2 bases and V 3 bases, and 5 bases lay outside the gene matches. In germline, CDR1 is MNHEY, CDR2 SMNVEV (reference sequence). The CDR3 DNA reads as TGTGCCAGCAGTTTGTCTAGCGGGGGCCCCACAGATACGCAGTATTTT. Its translation: CASSLSSGGPTDTQYF.

J is TRBJ2-4 and V is TRBV20-1; no clear D gene. Deletions cut 3 bases from V and 2 bases from J, with 8 bases between. Germline-derived CDR1 and CDR2 are DFQATT and SNEGSKA (reference sequence). The CDR3 has 13 amino acids. The CDR3 region is CSARDLTKNIQYF. CDR3 DNA: TGCAGTGCTAGGGATTTAACCAAAAACATTCAGTACTTC.

The V call is TRBV24-1, the J call TRBJ2-3; weak D call: TRBD2 (6 bases). From germline, CDR1 is KGHDR and CDR2 SFDVKD. The CDR3 sequence is 15 residues long. Trimming took off 9 bases at V and 0 bases at J, with 15 bases between the two ends. The CDR3 DNA follows: TGTGCCACCGTGTTGGCTAGCGAAAGCACAGATACGCAGTATTTT. It translates to CATVLASESTDTQYF.

This clonotype has just a few counts. The genes are TRBV11-2 and TRBJ2-1; 11 bases agree with TRBD2. V was pared by 5 bases and J by 4 bases, with 16 bases of the junction left unmatched. The CDR3 extends over 19 amino acids. CDR1 SGHAT and CDR2 FQNNGV come from the germline V gene. CDR3 sequence (DNA): TGTGCCAGCAGCCAGCCCGGTACTAGCGGGGGATTCGGGTACAATGAGCAGTTCTTC. Amino acid sequence: CASSQPGTSGGFGYNEQFF.

The gene calls are TRBV12-3 or TRBV12-4 and TRBJ1-2; D might be TRBD1 (5 bases). The CDR3 spans 14 residues. The ends were cut back, 2 bases at V and 6 bases at J, with 13 bases in the middle. CDR3 in DNA: TGTGCCAGCAGTTTATGGTATCAGGGAGATGGCTACACCTTC. Its translation is CASSLWYQGDGYTF.

J is TRBJ2-1 and V is TRBV2, with TRBD2 as a possible D gene (5 bases). Per germline, CDR1 SNHLY and CDR2 FYNNEI. V lost 6 bases and J 5 bases, leaving 20 bases between the germline ends. The CDR3 spans 16 residues. The CDR3 nucleotides read TGTGCCAGCAGCCCGCGGCGGGTCGTTTTAAACAATGAGCAGTTCTTC. This gives the protein CASSPRRVVLNNEQFF.

V and J are TRBV9 and TRBJ1-3, with a possible D match to TRBD1 (6 bases). Germline assignment: CDR1 SGDLS and CDR2 YYNGEE. Trimming left V 3 bases short and J 0 bases short, with 22 bases between. This CDR3 has 19 residues. The chain's CDR3 is CASSADLQGQHNSGNTIYF. In DNA, the CDR3 is TGTGCCAGCAGCGCAGATCTACAGGGCCAGCATAACTCTGGAAACACCATATATTTT.

This chain uses TRBV6-6 with TRBJ1-1; 7 positions agree with TRBD1. The CDR3 has 14 amino acids. Germline CDR1 MNHNY, CDR2 SVGAGI (reference sequence). The V gene end was trimmed by 0 bases and the J gene end by 7 bases; junction bases not matched to a gene: 5. The CDR3 spells CASSYSGQMSEAFF. The CDR3 bases are TGTGCCAGCAGTTACTCGGGACAGATGAGTGAAGCTTTCTTT.